The entry that follows covers one TCR beta chain sequence. Its matching antigen is unknown. This CDR3 contains 15 residues. Trimming took off 4 bases at V and 0 bases at J, with 10 bases between the two ends. Germline CDR1 reads KGHSH; CDR2 reads LQKENI. These data come from a study of shared clonotypes between healthy human individuals. Study-level findings and limits: For sorted subsets, rarefaction showed incomplete sequencing despite large depth.

The donors were adults (healthy and HIV-negative) with no recent acute infections or vaccinations. Assay: immunoSEQ multiplex PCR; the TCRdb copy retains only in-frame clones and omits some. The sample holds about 1 million clones, about 74% seen once. The TCR sequence derives from a man between 18 and 29 years old in good health. The specimen was memory CD4+ T cells sorted from blood. The subset was: CD45RA-negative fraction. The chain carries TRBV18 and TRBJ1-3; D gene uncertain. In nucleotides, the CDR3 is TGTGCCAGCTCACTACAGAGTCTCTCTGGAAACACCATATATTTT. It translates to CASSLQSLSGNTIYF.